This TCR beta chain was captured in a study of blood T cell repertoires in COVID-19. Study as a whole: PBMCs, B-cell-depleted T cells, or T cells were the source of the cDNA or gDNA that made up the material.

This clone has only one observation. Generated by immunoSEQ multiplex PCR, the TCRdb table keeps only in-frame clones and is missing some. The repertoire holds hundreds of thousands of clones, roughly 92% seen once, with around 0.84% in the top ten. This CDR3 spans 17 amino acids. Germline loops: CDR1 SGHNT, CDR2 YENEEA. The V gene lost 2 bases and the J gene lost 0 bases, with 14 bases spanning the gap. The Seattle patients, enrolled during active infection, were followed longitudinally. This clonotype was obtained from a man between 60 and 70 years old with COVID-19, enrolled during active disease. J is TRBJ2-1 and V is TRBV11-3; possible D gene TRBD2, 5 bases. Sequencing input: peripheral blood. The CDR3 region is CASSLSHTGSSYNEQFF. The CDR3 nucleotides are TGTGCCAGCAGCTTATCTCATACGGGAAGCTCCTACAATGAGCAGTTCTTC.